Sequencing of this TCR beta chain was carried out in a study of cytomegalovirus exposure and HLA in healthy donors. Points from the study as a whole: A prior analysis recorded that most TCR beta V segments were productive about 87% or about 30% of the time. Some public TCRs appeared in many individuals, while most sequences were rare.

Germline assignment: CDR1 GTSNPN and CDR2 SVGIG (reference sequence). Trimming cost V 0 bases and J 4 bases; bases outside gene matches: 5. The CDR3 sequence is 16 residues long. With 60 Vbeta and 13 Jbeta primers, the PCR was carried out. Some clones are missing from TCRdb's copy, which holds only in-frame ones; the method was immunoSEQ multiplex PCR. This sample has 150,000 to 180,000 clones; 75% to 85% occur once, and the top ten carry about 8.3%. This clone came up once. Its target is unknown. Material for sequencing was PBMCs. The chain employs TRBV30 and TRBJ2-3; the match to TRBD2 covers 12 bases. This sequence was found in a man aged 25 to 40 in good health and CMV-seropositive. The CDR3 is CAWSVRTSGRPDTQYF. In DNA, the CDR3 is TGTGCCTGGAGTGTAAGAACTAGCGGGAGGCCAGATACGCAGTATTTT.